The T cell receptor beta chain described here comes from a study of yellow fever vaccine responses in identical twins. After removal of 4 bases from V and 4 bases from J, the junction contained 6 bases not matched to a gene. The CDR3 is 15 residues long. Germline V gene sequence: CDR1 SGHNT, CDR2 YENEEA. TCRdb itself ran the RT-PCR reads through MiXCR, one entry per CDR3 protein. The sample comprises about 20,000 distinct CDR3 sequences, 65% to 85% of which are singletons, and under 3% rests with the top ten. This clonotype has just one count. This receptor was identified in a woman between 18 and 29 years old who received the yellow fever vaccine. The chain carries TRBV11-3 and TRBJ1-4, with 7 nucleotides matching TRBD1. The material was T cells from blood (PBMCs), unsorted or a sorted subset (not recorded which), obtained before or after yellow fever vaccination (not recorded which). Written as DNA, the CDR3 is TGTGCCAGCAGCTGGGGACAGAGACTTAATGAAAAACTGTTTTTT. As protein: CASSWGQRLNEKLFF.